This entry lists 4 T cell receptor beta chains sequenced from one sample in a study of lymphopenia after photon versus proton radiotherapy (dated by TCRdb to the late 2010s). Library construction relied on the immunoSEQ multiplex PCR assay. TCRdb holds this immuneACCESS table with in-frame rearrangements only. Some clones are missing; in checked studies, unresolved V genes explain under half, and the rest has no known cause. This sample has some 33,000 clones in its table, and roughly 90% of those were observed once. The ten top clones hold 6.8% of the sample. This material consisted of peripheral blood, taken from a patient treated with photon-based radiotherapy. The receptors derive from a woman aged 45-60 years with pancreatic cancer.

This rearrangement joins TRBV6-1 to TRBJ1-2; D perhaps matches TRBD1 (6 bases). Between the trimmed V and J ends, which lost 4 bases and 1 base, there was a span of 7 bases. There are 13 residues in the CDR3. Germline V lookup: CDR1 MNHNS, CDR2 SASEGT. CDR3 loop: CASSGTVNYGYTF. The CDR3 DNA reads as TGTGCCAGCAGTGGGACAGTTAACTATGGCTACACCTTC.

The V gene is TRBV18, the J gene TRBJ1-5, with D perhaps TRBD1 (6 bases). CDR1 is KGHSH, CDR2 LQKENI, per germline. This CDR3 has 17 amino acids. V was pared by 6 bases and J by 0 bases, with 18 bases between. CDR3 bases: TGTGCCAGCTCTCTAACAGGGACGGGTAATAGCAATCAGCCCCAGCATTTT. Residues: CASSLTGTGNSNQPQHF. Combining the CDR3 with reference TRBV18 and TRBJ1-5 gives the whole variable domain NAGVMQNPRHLVRRRGQEARLRCSPMKGHSHVYWYRQLPEEGLKFMVYLQKENIIDESGMPKERFSAEFPKEGPSILRIQQVVRGDSAAYFCASSLTGTGNSNQPQHFGDGTRLSIL.

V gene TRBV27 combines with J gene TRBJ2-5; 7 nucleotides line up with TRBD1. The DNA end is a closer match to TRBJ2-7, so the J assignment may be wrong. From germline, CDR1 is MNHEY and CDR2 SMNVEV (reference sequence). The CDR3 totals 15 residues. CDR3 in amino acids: CASSSPPGGIDEQYF. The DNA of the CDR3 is TGTGCCAGCAGTTCTCCTCCAGGGGGAATCGACGAGCAGTACTTC.

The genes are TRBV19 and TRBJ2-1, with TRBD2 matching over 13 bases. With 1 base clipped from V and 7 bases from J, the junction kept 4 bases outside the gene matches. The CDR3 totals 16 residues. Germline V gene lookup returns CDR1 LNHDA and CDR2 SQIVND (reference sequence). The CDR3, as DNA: TGTGCCAGTAGTATAGGACTAGCGGGAGGTGAAAATGAGCAGTTCTTC. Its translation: CASSIGLAGGENEQFF.